This record concerns one TCR beta chain sequence. TCRdb keeps only in-frame clones here, not all; method: immunoSEQ multiplex PCR. The repertoire holds 180,000 or so clones, with 85% as singletons. This entry comes from a study of blood T cell repertoires in COVID-19. CDR1 PRHDT and CDR2 FYEKMQ come from the germline V gene (reference sequence). CDR3 size: 13 residues. V shed 2 bases and J shed 5 bases, with 9 bases lying between them. Seattle patient enrollment occurred during active infection, with longitudinal follow-up thereafter. The receptor was isolated from an older person with COVID-19, enrolled during active disease. The V call is TRBV13, the J call TRBJ2-5; D remains unclear. What was sequenced was peripheral blood. The CDR3 protein is CASSLLAGETQYF. Written as DNA, the CDR3 is TGTGCCAGCAGCTTATTAGCTGGGGAGACCCAGTACTTC.